This TCR beta chain comes out of a study of T cells in Graves' hyperthyroidism and ophthalmopathy. Study-level results: Separating ophthalmopathy from stable hyperthyroidism was achieved by a 13 V-J model.

In this sample, this clonotype turned up a few times. Antigen unknown. Diagnostic decisions used clinical symptoms, serum thyroxine and TRAb, thyroid ultrasound and orbital computed tomography. Amplification of TCR beta CDR3 regions was performed using RNA transcripts as template. During a first-round RT-PCR of the TCR CDR3, the HTBI primer set was used. TCRdb called the multiplex PCR reads again in MiXCR, with one record for every CDR3 protein. The sample has fewer than 650,000 distinct CDR3 sequences, 46% seen once; the top ten hold around two fifths. The CDR3 covers 16 residues. V gave up 0 bases and J gave up 7 bases; unmatched junction bases: 5. The germline gives CDR1 SGHRS, CDR2 YFSETQ.

V gene TRBV5-1 combines with J gene TRBJ1-6, with 9 bases identical to TRBD1. Sequenced input: peripheral blood or thyroid tissue (not recorded which). This TCR derives from an adult woman with Graves' disease, either hyperthyroidism or ophthalmopathy (not recorded which). CDR3 bases: TGCGCCAGCAGCTTGGATGGGACAGGGAGGAATTCACCCCTCCACTTT. As protein: CASSLDGTGRNSPLHF.